This TCR beta chain was captured by sequencing in a study of CD8 T cells in ankylosing spondylitis (TCRdb year 2017). Regarding the study in general: To find TCR variants linked to disease, the study profiled T cell receptor beta repertoires in ankylosing spondylitis patients and healthy donors. In total, the full study cohort was made up of some 110 healthy donors and more than 20 ankylosing spondylitis patients. Samples of peripheral blood were taken, and for ankylosing spondylitis patients, synovial fluid was collected as well. Results the study describes overall, beyond this receptor: Some motif variants had previously been reported in the synovial fluid and blood of reactive arthritis patients, which suggests shared mechanisms of disease initiation. In peripheral blood, the disease-linked clones were found at relatively low frequencies and had a CD8+ phenotype. According to the report, matched synovial fluid samples from ankylosing spondylitis patients were significantly enriched for the disease-linked clones. A TCR beta motif made up of under ten highly homologous amino acid variants appeared to be characteristic of blood from ankylosing spondylitis patients.

Compared with germline, V lacks 6 bases and J lacks 10 bases; bases without a gene match: 11. CDR1 and CDR2, looked up from the germline V gene, are MRHNA and SNTAGT. The CDR3 runs 15 residues from the cysteine to the phenylalanine. Here the CDR3 DNA is all that survives: 45 bases in frame from base 1. The instrument given in TCRdb is Illumina HiSeq 2500. Quantitative 5'-RACE with molecular barcodes was used to prepare TCR beta libraries. The original methods were these. To identify disease-linked TCR variants, a new computational method was used, one built on a probabilistic model of VDJ rearrangement. Starting from the raw public reads, TCRdb applied fastp trimming at Q25, assembled clones with MiXCR and retained in-frame beta chains. A single entry per CDR3 protein holds the most common genes and DNA from its merged rows. TCRdb, rather than the study authors, made the V and J calls. A total of 300,000 to 400,000 distinct CDR3 sequences appear in this sample, 11% of them only once. The ten top clones hold more than 7% of the sample.

This clonotype was recorded at least ten times. Which antigen it targets is not known. Base qualities were left out, and no much larger clone turns up one base away. Sequencing input: blood, either unsorted or a sorted T cell fraction (not recorded which). The TCR sequence derives from a female donor with ankylosing spondylitis or in good health (not recorded which). The chain was built from TRBV6-4 and TRBJ2-1; 11 central bases correspond to TRBD2. The nucleotide sequence reads as follows: TGTGCCAGCAGCAAAGTGTCGGCTAGCGGGGGGGAGCAGTTCTTC. The resulting protein is CASSKVSASGGEQFF.